Listed here is a single T cell receptor beta chain. Its target is not known. This specimen belongs to a study of a mutant IDH1 vaccine in newly diagnosed glioma. The overall study: Antecedent treatment encompassed radiotherapy, temozolomide, or their combination; the majority received both. Visit V12 was scheduled at week 35 and visit V13 at week 47.

Time point given: week 35, safety follow-up. The study gave 300 ug of mutant IDH1 20-mer peptide per vaccine dose, with topical imiquimod. Eight vaccinations reached patients in weeks 1, 3, 5, 7, 11, 15, 19 and 23. The CDR3 contains 12 residues. TCRdb's copy holds only in-frame clones and misses some; the assay was immunoSEQ multiplex PCR. The data show about 26,000 clones, over 80% seen once. The chain recombines TRBV21-1 with TRBJ2-7; the D segment call TRBD2 is taken from the table without a DNA check. TRBV21-1 corresponds to a pseudogene. The source of this sequence is a man aged 30 to 39 with glioma. The material sequenced was PBMCs, taken from a glioma patient whose treatment included an IDH1 peptide vaccine. In DNA form, the CDR3 reads TGTGCCAGCAGCACCTTTCCGTACGAGCAGTACTTC. Translated: CASSTFPYEQYF.